This T cell receptor (beta chain) appears in the sequencing data of a study of breast tumors, draining lymph nodes, adjacent tissues. General study points: Data only fit, rather than demonstrated, lymph node origin of most tumor T cells. Tumor repertoires ranked between lymph nodes and nontumor tissue in diversity, with V and J gene preferences.

This clonotype was found many times. Its matching antigen is unknown. The lymph nodes were axillary draining lymph nodes from breast cancer patients. The V and J ends lost 1 base and 3 bases respectively, with 7 bases between them. The germline V gene has CDR1 MGHRA and CDR2 YSYEKL. The CDR3 runs to 13 residues. TCRdb re-derived calls from the multiplex PCR reads in MiXCR, one entry per CDR3 protein. The sample has approximately 250,000 distinct CDR3 sequences, less than 40% seen once. The receptor was isolated from a female donor with breast cancer. Some clones in this sample may be carry-over from other donors' samples. The chain links TRBV4-1 to TRBJ2-7; D is unclear. Material for sequencing was axillary lymph node tissue. The chain's CDR3 is CASSQGNGYEQYF. CDR3 coding DNA: TGCGCCAGCAGCCAAGGTAACGGCTACGAGCAGTACTTC.